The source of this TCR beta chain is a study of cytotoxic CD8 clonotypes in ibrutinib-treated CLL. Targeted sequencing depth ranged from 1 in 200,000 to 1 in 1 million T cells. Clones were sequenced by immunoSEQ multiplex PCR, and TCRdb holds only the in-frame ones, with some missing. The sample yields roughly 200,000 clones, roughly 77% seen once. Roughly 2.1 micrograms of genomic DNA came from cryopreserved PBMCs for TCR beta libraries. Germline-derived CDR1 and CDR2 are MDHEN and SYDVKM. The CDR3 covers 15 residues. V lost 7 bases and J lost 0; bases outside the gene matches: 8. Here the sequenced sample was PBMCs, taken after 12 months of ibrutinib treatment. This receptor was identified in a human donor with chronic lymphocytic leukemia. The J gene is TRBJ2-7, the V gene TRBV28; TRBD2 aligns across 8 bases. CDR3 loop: CASTGGRGLSYEQYF. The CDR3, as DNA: TGTGCCAGCACGGGGGGGAGGGGACTCTCCTACGAGCAGTACTTC. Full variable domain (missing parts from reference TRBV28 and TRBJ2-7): DVKVTQSSRYLVKRTGEKVFLECVQDMDHENMFWYRQDPGLGLRLIYFSYDVKMKEKGDIPEGYSVSREKKERFSLILESASTNQTSMYLCASTGGRGLSYEQYFGPGTRLTVT.